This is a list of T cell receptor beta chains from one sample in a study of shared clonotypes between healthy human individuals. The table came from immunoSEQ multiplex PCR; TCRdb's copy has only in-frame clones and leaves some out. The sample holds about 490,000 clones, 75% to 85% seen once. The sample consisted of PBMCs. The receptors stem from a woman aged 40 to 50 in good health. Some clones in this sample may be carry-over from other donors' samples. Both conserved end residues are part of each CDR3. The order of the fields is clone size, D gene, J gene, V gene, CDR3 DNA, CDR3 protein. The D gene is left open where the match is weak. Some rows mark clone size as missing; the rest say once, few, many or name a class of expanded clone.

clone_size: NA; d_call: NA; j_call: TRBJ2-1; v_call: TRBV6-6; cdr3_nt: TGTGCCAGCAGTCCCAGCTCATACAATGAGCAGTTCTTC; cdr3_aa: CASSPSSYNEQFF
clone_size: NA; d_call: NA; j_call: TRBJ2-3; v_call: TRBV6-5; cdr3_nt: TGTGCCACCGCCCAACAGACAGGAACCACAGATACGCAGTATTTT; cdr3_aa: CATAQQTGTTDTQYF
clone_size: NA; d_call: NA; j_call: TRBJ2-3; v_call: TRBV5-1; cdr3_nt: TGCGCCAGCAGCCCCGGCCCGACTAGCACAGATACGCAGTATTTT; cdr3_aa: CASSPGPTSTDTQYF
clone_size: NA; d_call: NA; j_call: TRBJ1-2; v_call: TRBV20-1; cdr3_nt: TGCAGTGCTTACGACTATGGCTACACCTTC; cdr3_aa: CSAYDYGYTF
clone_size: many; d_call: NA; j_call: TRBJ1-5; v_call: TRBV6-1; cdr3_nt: TGTGCCAGCACTATGGACGGTCCTAGCAATCAGCCCCAGCATTTT; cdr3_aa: CASTMDGPSNQPQHF
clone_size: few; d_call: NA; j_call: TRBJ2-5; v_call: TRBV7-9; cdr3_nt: TGTGCCAGCACCCTTCTCGGGGGCCAAGAGACCCAGTACTTC; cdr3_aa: CASTLLGGQETQYF
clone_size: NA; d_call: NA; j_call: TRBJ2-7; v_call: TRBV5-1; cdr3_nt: TGCGCCAGCAGCGCCGGACTGGGTTTAATCGAGCAGTACTTC; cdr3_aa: CASSAGLGLIEQYF
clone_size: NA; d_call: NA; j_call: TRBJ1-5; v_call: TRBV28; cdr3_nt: TGTGCCAGCAGTTTCCCCTGGGGGGTTAGCAATCAGCCCCAGCATTTT; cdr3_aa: CASSFPWGVSNQPQHF
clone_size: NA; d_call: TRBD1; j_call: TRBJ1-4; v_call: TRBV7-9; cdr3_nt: TGTGCCAGCAGCGCCTACAGGGGTTTTGATGAAAAACTGTTTTTT; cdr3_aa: CASSAYRGFDEKLFF
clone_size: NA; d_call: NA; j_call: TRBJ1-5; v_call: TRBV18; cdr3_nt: TGTGCCAGCTCTCCGGGACTTAATCAGCCCCAGCATTTT; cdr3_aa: CASSPGLNQPQHF
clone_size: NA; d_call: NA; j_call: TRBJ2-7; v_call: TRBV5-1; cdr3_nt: TGCGCCAGCAGTACGGGACTCGAGGTCTGGGAGCAGTACTTC; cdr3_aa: CASSTGLEVWEQYF
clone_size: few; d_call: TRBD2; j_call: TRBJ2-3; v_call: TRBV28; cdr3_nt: TGTGCCAGCACCCAAGGGAGGGCAGATACGCAGTATTTT; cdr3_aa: CASTQGRADTQYF
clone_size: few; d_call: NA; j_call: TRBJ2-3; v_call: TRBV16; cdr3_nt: TGTGCCAGCAGCCAATCGGTGGGAGGTACAGATACGCAGTATTTT; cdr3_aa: CASSQSVGGTDTQYF
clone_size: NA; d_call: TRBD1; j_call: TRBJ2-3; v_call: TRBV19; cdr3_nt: TGTGCCAGTAGTAGACAGGGGGCTGGGACAGATACGCAGTATTTT; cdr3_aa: CASSRQGAGTDTQYF
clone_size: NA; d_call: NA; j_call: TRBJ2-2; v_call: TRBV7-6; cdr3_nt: TGTGCCAGCAGCTTAGCTGCGAACACCGGGGAGCTGTTTTTT; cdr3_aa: CASSLAANTGELFF
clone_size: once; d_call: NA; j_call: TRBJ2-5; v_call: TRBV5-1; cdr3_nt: TGCGCCAGCAGCTTGGTGGCAGATCAAGAGACCCAGTACTTC; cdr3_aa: CASSLVADQETQYF
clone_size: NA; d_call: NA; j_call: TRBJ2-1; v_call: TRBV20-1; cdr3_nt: TGCAGTGTGACCTCTCCCAATGAGCAGTTCTTC; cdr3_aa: CSVTSPNEQFF
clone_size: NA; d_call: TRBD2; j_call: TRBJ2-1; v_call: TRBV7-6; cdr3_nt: TGTGCCAGCAGCACCGGACTAGCTGGTGAGCAGTTCTTC; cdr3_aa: CASSTGLAGEQFF
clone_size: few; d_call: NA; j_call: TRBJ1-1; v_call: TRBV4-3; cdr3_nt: TGCGCCAGCAGCCAAGATCTATCCACTGAAGCTTTCTTT; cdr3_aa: CASSQDLSTEAFF
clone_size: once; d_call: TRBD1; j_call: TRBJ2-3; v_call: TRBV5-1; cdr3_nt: TGCGCCAGCAGCTTGAAGTATGGGACAGGGGGTCACCCAGATACGCAGTATTTT; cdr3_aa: CASSLKYGTGGHPDTQYF
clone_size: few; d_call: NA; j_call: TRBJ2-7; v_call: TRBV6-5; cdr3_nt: TGTGCCAGCAGTTTCGTCGGAGGGTTGGGGTACGAGCAGTACTTC; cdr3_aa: CASSFVGGLGYEQYF
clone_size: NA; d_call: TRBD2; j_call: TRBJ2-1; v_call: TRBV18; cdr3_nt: TGTGCCAGCTCACCACCGTGGCGGGAGGTGTACAATGAGCAGTTCTTC; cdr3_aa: CASSPPWREVYNEQFF
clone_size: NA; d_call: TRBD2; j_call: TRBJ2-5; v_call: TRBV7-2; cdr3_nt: TGTGCCAGCAGCTCAAGCGTTCGGGCGGCGGGGGCCCAGTACTTC; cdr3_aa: CASSSSVRAAGAQYF
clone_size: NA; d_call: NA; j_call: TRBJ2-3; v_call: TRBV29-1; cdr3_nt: TGCAGCGTGACTGCAGTCGCAGATACGCAGTATTTT; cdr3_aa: CSVTAVADTQYF
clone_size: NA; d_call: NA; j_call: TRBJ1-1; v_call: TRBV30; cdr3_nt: TGTGCCTGGAGGCCCCAGGGTTTTAAAGCTTTCTTT; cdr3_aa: CAWRPQGFKAFF
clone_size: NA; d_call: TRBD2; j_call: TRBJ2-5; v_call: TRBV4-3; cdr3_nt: TGCGCCAGCAGCCCGGGACTAGCGGAGGAGACCCAGTACTTC; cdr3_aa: CASSPGLAEETQYF
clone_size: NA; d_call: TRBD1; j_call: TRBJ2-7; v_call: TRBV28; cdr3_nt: TGTGCCAGCAGAGACTGGACAGGGGGCTACGAGCAGTACTTC; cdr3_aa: CASRDWTGGYEQYF
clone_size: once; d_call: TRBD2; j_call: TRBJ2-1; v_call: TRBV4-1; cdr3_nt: TGCGCCAGCAGCCAAGCCCGGCTAGCGGGGTTCTACAATGAGCAGTTCTTC; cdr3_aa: CASSQARLAGFYNEQFF
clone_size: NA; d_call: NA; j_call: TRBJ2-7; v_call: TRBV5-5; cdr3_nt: TGTGCCAGCAGCGCATCCCCGGGGGCGGGGTACGAGCAGTACTTC; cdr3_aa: CASSASPGAGYEQYF
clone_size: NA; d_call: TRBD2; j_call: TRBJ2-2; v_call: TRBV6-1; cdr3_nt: TGTGCCAGCACTTGGGGACTAGCTTCCGGGGAGCTGTTTTTT; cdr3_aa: CASTWGLASGELFF
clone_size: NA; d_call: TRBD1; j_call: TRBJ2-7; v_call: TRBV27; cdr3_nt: TGTGCCAGCAGTTTTCCCCCCGGGCGACAGGGTTCCTACGAGCAGTACTTC; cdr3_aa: CASSFPPGRQGSYEQYF
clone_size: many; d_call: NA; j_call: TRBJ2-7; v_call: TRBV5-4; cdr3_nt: TGTGCCAGCGGAAATGGGGTTGGGGCCTCCTACGAGCAGTACTTC; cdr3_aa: CASGNGVGASYEQYF
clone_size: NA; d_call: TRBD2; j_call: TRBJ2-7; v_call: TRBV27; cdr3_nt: TGTGCCAGCAGGCTAGCGGGAAGGGGGTTCGAGCAGTACTTC; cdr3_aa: CASRLAGRGFEQYF
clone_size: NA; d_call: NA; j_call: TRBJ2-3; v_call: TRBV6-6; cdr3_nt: TGTGCCAGCAGTCCAGACTGGGCCCGCACAGATACGCAGTATTTT; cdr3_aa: CASSPDWARTDTQYF
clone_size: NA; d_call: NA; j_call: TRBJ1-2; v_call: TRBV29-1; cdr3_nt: TGCAGCTCGCGGCGAGCAGGCTATGGCTACACCTTC; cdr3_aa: CSSRRAGYGYTF
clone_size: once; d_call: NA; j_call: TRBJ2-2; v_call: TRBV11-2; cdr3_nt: TGTGCCAGCAGCTTAGGGGGCAGGGGAAACACCGGGGAGCTGTTTTTT; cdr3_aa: CASSLGGRGNTGELFF
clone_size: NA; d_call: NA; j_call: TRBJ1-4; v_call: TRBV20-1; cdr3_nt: TGTAGTGTAGGGAAGGGAAAACTGTTTTTT; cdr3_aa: CSVGKGKLFF
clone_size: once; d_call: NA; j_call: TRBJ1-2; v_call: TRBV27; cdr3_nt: TGTGCCAGCAGTTTAAGGTCTAGGGCCTATGGCTACACCTTC; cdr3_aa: CASSLRSRAYGYTF
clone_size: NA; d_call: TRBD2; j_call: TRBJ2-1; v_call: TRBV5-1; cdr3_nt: TGCGCCAGCAGCGCCCAACTAGCGGGAGGGGGGAATGAGCAGTTCTTC; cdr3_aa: CASSAQLAGGGNEQFF
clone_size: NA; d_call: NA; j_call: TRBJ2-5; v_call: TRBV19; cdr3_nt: TGTGCCAGTAGTACTAGCCCGGGAGAGACCCAGTACTTC; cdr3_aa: CASSTSPGETQYF
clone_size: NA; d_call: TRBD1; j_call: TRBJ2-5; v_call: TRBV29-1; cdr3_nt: TGCAGCGTTGTTCTTAGGACAGGGGTTCGAGAGACCCAGTACTTC; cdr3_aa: CSVVLRTGVRETQYF
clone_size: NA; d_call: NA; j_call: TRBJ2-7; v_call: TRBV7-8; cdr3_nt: TGTGCCAGCAGCCCAGGGGGGACCTACGAGCAGTACTTC; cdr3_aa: CASSPGGTYEQYF